This is a list of T cell receptor beta chains from one sample in a study of CD8 T cells in ankylosing spondylitis. TCRdb re-derived calls from the 5' RACE reads in MiXCR, one entry per CDR3 protein. The sample lists 200,000 to 250,000 distinct CDR3 sequences; around 11% were seen once. Input material: blood, either unsorted or a sorted T cell fraction (not recorded which). The receptors were gathered from a male donor with ankylosing spondylitis or in good health (not recorded which). Each CDR3 is given with its conserved first and last residue. D genes are given only for firm matches. Not all rows give a size; the values are once, few, many and, for expanded clones, a class.

J gene,V gene,clone size,D gene,CDR3 protein,CDR3 DNA
TRBJ1-5,TRBV3-1,.,.,CATSQFSDRGGVHQPQHF,TGTGCCACCAGCCAGTTCTCGGATAGGGGAGGAGTACATCAGCCCCAGCATTTT
TRBJ2-1,TRBV20-1,many,TRBD2,CSARGEREGFNEQFF,TGCAGTGCTAGAGGGGAACGGGAGGGGTTCAATGAGCAGTTCTTC
TRBJ1-3,TRBV18,few,.,CASSPVIPFNSGNTIYF,TGTGCCAGCTCACCGGTTATCCCCTTCAACTCTGGAAACACCATATATTTT
TRBJ1-5,TRBV10-3,few,.,CAISRSRGNQPQHF,TGTGCCATCAGTCGCTCCAGGGGCAATCAGCCCCAGCATTTT
TRBJ1-4,TRBV20-1,few,.,CSARTLDSPDLEKLFF,TGCAGTGCTAGAACTTTGGACAGTCCGGATTTGGAAAAACTGTTTTTT
TRBJ1-2,TRBV15,many,.,CATSRTGYGYTF,TGTGCCACCAGCAGGACGGGCTATGGCTACACCTTC
TRBJ2-2,TRBV9,.,.,CASSTGTGSNTGELFF,TGTGCCAGCAGCACCGGGACGGGATCGAACACCGGGGAGCTGTTTTTT
TRBJ2-3,TRBV3-1,many,.,CASSQGTGHADTQYF,TGTGCCAGCAGCCAAGGTACGGGGCACGCAGATACGCAGTATTTT
TRBJ2-7,TRBV28,few,TRBD1,CASSLGTGGARREQYF,TGTGCCAGCAGTCTCGGGACAGGGGGCGCGAGGCGCGAGCAGTACTTC
TRBJ1-1,TRBV27,.,.,CTSRKMNTEAFF,TGTACCAGCAGAAAAATGAACACTGAAGCTTTCTTT
TRBJ2-1,TRBV10-1,few,.,CASSEPGVNGAHEQFF,TGCGCCAGCAGTGAGCCCGGTGTCAATGGGGCCCATGAGCAGTTCTTC
TRBJ2-2,TRBV4-2,few,.,CASSQWGGELFF,TGTGCCAGCAGCCAATGGGGCGGGGAGCTGTTTTTT
TRBJ2-2,TRBV2,.,.,CAGLGTGELFF,TGTGCCGGTTTGGGGACCGGGGAGCTGTTTTTT
TRBJ1-2,TRBV12-3/TRBV12-4,many,TRBD1,CASRVGGGDVGYTF,TGTGCCAGCAGAGTCGGAGGGGGCGATGTGGGCTACACCTTC
TRBJ2-5,TRBV9,.,TRBD2,CASSVAGLAPETQYF,TGTGCCAGCAGCGTAGCGGGACTAGCTCCAGAGACCCAGTACTTC
TRBJ2-7,TRBV13,few,TRBD1,CASSLRTGVEQYF,TGTGCCAGCAGCTTACGGACAGGCGTAGAGCAGTACTTC
TRBJ1-2,TRBV6-5,many,.,CASSYSPPTNYGYTF,TGTGCCAGCAGTTACTCGCCGCCCACTAACTATGGCTACACCTTC
TRBJ2-7,TRBV23-1,.,.,CASSQSGHLSAGQYF,TGCGCCAGCAGTCAATCTGGACACCTCTCTGCCGGGCAGTACTTC
TRBJ2-2,TRBV19,once,.,CASSPGPNTGELFF,TGTGCCAGTAGCCCAGGACCGAACACCGGGGAGCTGTTTTTT
TRBJ2-1,TRBV5-1,many,.,CASSLGPRNEQFF,TGCGCCAGCAGCTTGGGCCCTAGGAATGAGCAGTTCTTC
TRBJ2-2,TRBV6-6,many,.,CASSYSKSGELFF,TGTGCCAGCAGTTACTCGAAATCCGGGGAGCTGTTTTTT
TRBJ2-1,TRBV12-3/TRBV12-4,many,.,CASERGGAYNEQFF,TGTGCCAGCGAGAGGGGGGGGGCCTACAATGAGCAGTTCTTC